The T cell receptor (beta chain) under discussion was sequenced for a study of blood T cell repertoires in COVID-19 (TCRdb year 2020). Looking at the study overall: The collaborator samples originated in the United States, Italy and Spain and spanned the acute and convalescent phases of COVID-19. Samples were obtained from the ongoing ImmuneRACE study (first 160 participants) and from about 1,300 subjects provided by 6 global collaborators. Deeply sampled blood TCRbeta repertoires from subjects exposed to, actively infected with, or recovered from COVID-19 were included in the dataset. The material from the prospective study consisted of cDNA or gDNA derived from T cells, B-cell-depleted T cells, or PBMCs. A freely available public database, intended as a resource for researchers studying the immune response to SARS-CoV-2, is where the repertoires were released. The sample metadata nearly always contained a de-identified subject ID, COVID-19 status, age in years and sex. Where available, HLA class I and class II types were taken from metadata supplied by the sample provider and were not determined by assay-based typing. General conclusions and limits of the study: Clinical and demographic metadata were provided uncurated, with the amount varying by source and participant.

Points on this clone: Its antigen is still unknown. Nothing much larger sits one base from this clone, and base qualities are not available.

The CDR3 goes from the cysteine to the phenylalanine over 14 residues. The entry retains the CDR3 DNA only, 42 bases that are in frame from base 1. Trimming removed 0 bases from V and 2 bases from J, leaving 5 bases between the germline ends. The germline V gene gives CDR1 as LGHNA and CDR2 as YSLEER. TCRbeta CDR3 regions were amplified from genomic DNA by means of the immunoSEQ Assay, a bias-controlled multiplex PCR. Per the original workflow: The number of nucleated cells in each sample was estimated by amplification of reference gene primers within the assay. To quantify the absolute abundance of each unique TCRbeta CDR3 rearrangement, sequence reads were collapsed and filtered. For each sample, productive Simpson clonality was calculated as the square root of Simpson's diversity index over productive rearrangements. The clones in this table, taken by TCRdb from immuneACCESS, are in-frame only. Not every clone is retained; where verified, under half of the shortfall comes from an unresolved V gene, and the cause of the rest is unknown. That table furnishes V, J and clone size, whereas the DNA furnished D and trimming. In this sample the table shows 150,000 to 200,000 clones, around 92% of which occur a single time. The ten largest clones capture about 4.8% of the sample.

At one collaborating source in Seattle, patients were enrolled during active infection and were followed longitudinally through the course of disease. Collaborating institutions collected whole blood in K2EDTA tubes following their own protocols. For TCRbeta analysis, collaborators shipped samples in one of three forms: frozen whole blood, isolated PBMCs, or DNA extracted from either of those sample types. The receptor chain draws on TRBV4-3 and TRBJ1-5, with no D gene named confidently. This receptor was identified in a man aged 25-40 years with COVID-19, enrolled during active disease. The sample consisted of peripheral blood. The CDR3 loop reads CASSQDAGNQPQHF. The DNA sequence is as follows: TGCGCCAGCAGCCAAGACGCGGGCAATCAGCCCCAGCATTTT.